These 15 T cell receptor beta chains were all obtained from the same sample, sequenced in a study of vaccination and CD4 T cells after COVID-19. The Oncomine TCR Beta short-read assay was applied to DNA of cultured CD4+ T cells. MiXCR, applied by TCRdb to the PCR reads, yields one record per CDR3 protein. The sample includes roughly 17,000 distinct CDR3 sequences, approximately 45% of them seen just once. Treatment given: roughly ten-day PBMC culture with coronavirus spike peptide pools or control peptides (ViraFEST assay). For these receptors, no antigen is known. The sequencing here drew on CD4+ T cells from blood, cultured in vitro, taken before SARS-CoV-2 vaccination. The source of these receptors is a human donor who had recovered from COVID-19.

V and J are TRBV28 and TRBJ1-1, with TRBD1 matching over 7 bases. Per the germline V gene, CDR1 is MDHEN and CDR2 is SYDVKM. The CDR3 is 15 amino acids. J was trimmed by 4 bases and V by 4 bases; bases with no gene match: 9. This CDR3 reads CASSSYVQGGTEAFF. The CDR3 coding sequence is TGTGCCAGCAGTTCTTACGTTCAGGGGGGCACTGAAGCTTTCTTT. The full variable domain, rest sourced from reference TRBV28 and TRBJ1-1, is DVKVTQSSRYLVKRTGEKVFLECVQDMDHENMFWYRQDPGLGLRLIYFSYDVKMKEKGDIPEGYSVSREKKERFSLILESASTNQTSMYLCASSSYVQGGTEAFFGQGTRLTVV.

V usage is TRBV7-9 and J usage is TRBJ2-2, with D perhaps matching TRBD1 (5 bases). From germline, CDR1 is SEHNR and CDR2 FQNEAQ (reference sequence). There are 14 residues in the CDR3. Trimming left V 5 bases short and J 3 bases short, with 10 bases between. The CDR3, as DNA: TGTGCCAGCAGCCGGACAAGAGACACCGGGGAGCTGTTTTTT. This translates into CASSRTRDTGELFF.

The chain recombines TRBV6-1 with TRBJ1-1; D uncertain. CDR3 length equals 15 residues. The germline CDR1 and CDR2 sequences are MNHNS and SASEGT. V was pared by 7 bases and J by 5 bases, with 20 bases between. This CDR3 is CASKYTSIEVTEAFF. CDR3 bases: TGTGCCAGCAAATACACCTCGATAGAGGTTACTGAAGCTTTCTTT.

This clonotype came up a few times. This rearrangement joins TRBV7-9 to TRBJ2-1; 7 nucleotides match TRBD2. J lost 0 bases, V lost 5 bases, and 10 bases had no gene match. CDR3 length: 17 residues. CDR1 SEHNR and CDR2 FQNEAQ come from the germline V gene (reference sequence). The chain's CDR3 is CASSQLKGLDSYNEQFF. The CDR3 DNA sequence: TGTGCCAGCAGCCAACTCAAAGGACTAGACTCCTACAATGAGCAGTTCTTC.

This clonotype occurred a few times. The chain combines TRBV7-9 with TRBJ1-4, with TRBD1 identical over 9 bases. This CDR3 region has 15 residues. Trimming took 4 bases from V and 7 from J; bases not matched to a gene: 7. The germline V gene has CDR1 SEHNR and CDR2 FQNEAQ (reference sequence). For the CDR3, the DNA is TGTGCCAGCAGCTCCGGGACAGGGAGGACTGAAAAACTGTTTTTT. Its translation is CASSSGTGRTEKLFF.

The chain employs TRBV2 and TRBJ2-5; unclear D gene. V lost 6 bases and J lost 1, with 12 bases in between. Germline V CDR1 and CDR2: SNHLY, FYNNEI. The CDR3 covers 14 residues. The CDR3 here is CASRENTAQETQYF. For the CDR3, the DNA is TGTGCCAGCAGGGAGAACACAGCCCAAGAGACCCAGTACTTC.

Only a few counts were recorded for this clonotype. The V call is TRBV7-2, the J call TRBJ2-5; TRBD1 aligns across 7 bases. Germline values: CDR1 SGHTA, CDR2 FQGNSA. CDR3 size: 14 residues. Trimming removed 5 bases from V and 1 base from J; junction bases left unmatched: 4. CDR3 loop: CASSPGQVQETQYF. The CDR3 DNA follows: TGTGCCAGCAGCCCCGGACAGGTCCAAGAGACCCAGTACTTC. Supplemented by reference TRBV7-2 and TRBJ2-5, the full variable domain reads GAGVSQSPSNKVTEKGKDVELRCDPISGHTALYWYRQSLGQGLEFLIYFQGNSAPDKSGLPSDRFSAERTGGSVSTLTIQRTQQEDSAVYLCASSPGQVQETQYFGPGTRLLVL.

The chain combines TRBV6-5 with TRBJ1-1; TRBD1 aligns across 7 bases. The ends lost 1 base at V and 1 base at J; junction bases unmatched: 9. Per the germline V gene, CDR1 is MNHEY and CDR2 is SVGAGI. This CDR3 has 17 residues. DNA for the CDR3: TGTGCCAGCAGTTACTTAACGACAGGGCCCCCGAACACTGAAGCTTTCTTT. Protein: CASSYLTTGPPNTEAFF.

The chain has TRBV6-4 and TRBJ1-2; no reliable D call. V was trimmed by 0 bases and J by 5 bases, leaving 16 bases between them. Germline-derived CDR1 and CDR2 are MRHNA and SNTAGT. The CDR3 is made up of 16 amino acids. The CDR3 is CASSDSNPRETYGYTF. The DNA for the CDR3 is TGTGCCAGCAGTGACTCGAATCCGAGGGAAACGTATGGCTACACCTTC.

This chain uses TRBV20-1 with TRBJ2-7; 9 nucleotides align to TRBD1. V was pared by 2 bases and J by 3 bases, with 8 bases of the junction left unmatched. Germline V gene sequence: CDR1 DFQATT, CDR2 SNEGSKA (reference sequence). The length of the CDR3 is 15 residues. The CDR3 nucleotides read TGCAGTGCTAGATCGGATGGACAGGGGATCTACGAGCAGTACTTC. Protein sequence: CSARSDGQGIYEQYF.

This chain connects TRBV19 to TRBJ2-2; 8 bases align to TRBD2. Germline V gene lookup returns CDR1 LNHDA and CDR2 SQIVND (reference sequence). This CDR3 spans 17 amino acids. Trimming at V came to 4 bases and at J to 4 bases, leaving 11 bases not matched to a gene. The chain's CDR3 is CASSTLAGGRSTGELFF. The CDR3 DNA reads TGTGCCAGTAGTACCCTAGCGGGTGGTCGGAGCACCGGGGAGCTGTTTTTT.

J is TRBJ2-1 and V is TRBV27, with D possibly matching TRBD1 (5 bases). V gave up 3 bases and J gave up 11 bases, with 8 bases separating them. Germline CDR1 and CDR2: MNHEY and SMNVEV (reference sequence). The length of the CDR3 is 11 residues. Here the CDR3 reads CASSFRQQQFF. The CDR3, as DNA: TGTGCCAGCAGTTTCCGACAGCAGCAGTTCTTC.

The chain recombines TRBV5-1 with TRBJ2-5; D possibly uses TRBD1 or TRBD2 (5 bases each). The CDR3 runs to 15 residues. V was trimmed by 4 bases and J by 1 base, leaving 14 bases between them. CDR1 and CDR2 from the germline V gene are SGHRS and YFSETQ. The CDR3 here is CASSAYRDPQETQYF. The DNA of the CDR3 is TGCGCCAGCAGCGCATACCGGGACCCCCAAGAGACCCAGTACTTC.

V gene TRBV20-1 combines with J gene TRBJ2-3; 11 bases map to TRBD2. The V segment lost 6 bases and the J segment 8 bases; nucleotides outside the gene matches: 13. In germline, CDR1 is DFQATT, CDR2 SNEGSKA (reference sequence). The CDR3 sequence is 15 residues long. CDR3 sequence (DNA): TGCAGTGCGACTACTAGCGGGGGCCTTTTGGGTACGCAGTATTTT. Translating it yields CSATTSGGLLGTQYF.

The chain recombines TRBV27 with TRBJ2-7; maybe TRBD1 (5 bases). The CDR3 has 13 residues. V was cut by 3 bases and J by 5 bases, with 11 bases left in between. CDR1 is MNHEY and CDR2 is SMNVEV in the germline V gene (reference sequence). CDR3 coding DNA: TGTGCCAGCAGTTTCTCGTGGGGCGACGAGCAGTACTTC. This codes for CASSFSWGDEQYF.